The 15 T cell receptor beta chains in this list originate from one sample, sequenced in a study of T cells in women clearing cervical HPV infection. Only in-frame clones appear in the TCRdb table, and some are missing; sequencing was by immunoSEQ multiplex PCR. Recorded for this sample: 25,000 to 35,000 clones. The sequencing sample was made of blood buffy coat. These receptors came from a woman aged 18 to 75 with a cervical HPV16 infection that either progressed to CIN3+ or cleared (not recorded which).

Here the CDR3 reads CASSRAPGQGKETQYF. The DNA read from the CDR3 is TGTGCCAGCTCACGGGCTCCGGGACAGGGAAAAGAGACG. J is TRBJ2-3 and V is TRBV18; 9 bases align to TRBD1. The read is 3 residues too short to cover the CDR3 end, so that end is filled in from the germline J gene. Germline V gene lookup returns CDR1 KGHSH and CDR2 LQKENI. The length of the CDR3 is 16 residues.

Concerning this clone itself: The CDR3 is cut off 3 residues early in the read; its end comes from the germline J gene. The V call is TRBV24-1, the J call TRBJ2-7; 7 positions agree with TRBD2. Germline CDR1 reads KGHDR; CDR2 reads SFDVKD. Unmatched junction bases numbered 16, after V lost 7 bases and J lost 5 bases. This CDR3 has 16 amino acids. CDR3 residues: CATRGLWEVGLDEQYF. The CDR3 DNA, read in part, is TGTGCCACCAGGGGACTATGGGAGGTCGGTTTGGACGAG.

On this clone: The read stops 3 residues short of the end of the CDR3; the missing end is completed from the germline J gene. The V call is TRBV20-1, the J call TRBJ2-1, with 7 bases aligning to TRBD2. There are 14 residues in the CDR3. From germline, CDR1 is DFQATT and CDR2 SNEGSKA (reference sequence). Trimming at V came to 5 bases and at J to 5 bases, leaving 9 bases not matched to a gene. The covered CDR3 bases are TGCAGTGCTTCTCGAGCGGGGCAAAACAATGAG. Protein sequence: CSASRAGQNNE. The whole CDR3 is CSASRAGQNNEQFF.

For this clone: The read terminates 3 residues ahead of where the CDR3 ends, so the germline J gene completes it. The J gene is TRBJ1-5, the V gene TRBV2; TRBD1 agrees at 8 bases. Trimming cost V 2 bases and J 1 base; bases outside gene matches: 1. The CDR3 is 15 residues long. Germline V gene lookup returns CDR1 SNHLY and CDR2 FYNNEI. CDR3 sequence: CASSERTGSNQPQHF. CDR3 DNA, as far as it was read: TGTGCCAGCAGTGAAAGGACAGGGAGCAATCAGCCC.

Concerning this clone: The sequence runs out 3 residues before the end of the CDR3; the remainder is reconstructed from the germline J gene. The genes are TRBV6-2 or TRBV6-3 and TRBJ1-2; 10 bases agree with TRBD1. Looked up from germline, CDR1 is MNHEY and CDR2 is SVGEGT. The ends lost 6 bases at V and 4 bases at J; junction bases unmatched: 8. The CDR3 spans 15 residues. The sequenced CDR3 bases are TGTGCCAGCAGCTCCCCCGGGACAGGGGTCTATGGC. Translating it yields CASSSPGTGVYG. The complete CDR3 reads CASSSPGTGVYGYTF.

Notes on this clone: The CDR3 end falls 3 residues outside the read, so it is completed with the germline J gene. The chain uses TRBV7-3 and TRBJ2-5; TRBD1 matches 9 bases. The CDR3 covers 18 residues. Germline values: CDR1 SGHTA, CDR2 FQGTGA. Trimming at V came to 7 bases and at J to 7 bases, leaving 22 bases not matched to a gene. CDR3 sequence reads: CASILPPGTGIRLGTQYF. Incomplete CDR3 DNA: TGTGCCAGCATCCTCCCACCCGGGACAGGGATAAGGTTAGGGACC.

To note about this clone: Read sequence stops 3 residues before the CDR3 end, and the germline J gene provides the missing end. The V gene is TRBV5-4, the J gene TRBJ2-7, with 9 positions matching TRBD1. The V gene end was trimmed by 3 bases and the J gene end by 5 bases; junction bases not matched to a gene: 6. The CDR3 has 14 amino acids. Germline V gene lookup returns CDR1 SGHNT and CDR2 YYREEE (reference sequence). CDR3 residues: CASSSLQGADEQYF. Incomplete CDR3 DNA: TGTGCCAGCAGCTCTTTACAGGGGGCGGACGAG.

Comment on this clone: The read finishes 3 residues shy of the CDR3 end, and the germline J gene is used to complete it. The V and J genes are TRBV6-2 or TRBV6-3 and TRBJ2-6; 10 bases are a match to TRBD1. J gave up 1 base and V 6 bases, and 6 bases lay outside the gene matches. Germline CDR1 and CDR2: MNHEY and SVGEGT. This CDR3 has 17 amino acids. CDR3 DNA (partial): TGTGCCAGCAGATTGACAGGGGGCGCATCTGGGGCCAACGTC. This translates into CASRLTGGASGANV. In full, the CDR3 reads CASRLTGGASGANVLTF.

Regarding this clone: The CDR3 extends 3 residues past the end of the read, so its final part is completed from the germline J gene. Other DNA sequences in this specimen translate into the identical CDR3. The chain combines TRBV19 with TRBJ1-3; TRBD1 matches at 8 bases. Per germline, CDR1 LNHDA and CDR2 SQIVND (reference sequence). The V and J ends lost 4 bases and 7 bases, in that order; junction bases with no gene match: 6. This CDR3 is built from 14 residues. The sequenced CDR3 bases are TGTGCCAGTAGTACCGGACAGGGTCCGAACACC. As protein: CASSTGQGPNT. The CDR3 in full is CASSTGQGPNTIYF.

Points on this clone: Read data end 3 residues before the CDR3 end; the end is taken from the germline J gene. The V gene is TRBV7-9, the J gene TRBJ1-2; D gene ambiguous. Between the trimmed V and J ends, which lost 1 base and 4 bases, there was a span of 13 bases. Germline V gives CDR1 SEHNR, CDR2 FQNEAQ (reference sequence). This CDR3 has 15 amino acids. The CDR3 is CASSLGLSASYGYTF. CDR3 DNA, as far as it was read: TGTGCCAGCAGCTTAGGCCTTAGTGCTAGCTATGGC.

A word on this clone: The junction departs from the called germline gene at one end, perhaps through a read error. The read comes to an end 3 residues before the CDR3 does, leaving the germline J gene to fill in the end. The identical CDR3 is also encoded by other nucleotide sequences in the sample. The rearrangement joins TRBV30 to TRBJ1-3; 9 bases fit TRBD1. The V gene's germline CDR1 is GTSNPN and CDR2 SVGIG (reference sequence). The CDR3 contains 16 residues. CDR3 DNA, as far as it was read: TGTGCCTGGGTTCGGGACAGGGTGAGCTCTGGAAACACT. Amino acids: CAWVRDRVSSGNT. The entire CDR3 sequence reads CAWVRDRVSSGNTIYF.

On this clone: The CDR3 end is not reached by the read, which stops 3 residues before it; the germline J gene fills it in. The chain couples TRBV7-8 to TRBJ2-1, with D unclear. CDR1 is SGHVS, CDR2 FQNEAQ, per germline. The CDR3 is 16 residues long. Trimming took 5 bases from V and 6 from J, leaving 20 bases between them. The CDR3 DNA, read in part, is TGTGCCAGCAGCCCTCGGCGGTCGATGTTTCGCAATGAG. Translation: CASSPRRSMFRNE. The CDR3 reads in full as CASSPRRSMFRNEQFF. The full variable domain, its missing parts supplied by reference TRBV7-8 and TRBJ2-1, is GAGVSQSPRYKVAKRGQDVALRCDPISGHVSLFWYQQALGQGPEFLTYFQNEAQLDKSGLPSDRFFAERPEGSVSTLKIQRTQQEDSAVYLCASSPRRSMFRNEQFFGPGTRLTVL.

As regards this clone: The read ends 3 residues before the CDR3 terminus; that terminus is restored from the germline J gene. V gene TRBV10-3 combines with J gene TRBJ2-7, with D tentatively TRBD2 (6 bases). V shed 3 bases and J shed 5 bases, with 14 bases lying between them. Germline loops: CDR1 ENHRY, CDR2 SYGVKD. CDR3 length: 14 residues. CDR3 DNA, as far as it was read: TGTGCCATCAGTGAAGGCGCTAGCGAAGACGAG. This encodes CAISEGASEDE. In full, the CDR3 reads CAISEGASEDEQYF.

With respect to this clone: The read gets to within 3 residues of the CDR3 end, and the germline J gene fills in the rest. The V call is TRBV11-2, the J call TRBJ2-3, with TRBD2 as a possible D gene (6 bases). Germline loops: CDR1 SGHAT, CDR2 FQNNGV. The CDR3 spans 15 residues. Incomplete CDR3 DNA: TGTGCCAGCAGCCCCAACGTTGCGGGGAAAGAGACG. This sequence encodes CASSPNVAGKET. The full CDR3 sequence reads CASSPNVAGKETQYF. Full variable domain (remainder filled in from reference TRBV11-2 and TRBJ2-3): EAGVAQSPRYKIIEKRQSVAFWCNPISGHATLYWYQQILGQGPKLLIQFQNNGVVDDSQLPKDRFSAERLKGVDSTLKIQPAKLEDSAVYLCASSPNVAGKETQYFGPGTRLTVL.

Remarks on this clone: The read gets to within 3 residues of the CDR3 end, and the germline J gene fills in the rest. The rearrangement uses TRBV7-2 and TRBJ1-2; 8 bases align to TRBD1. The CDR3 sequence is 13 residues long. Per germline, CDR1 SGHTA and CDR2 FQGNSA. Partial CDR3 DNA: TGTGCCAGCAGCCGACAGGGGTCAAGGGGC. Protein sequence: CASSRQGSRG. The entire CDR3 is CASSRQGSRGYTF.